A single T cell receptor (beta chain) is shown here with its context. The antigen is undetermined. Germline V gene data show CDR1 as SGHAT and CDR2 as FQNNGV. With V trimmed by 6 bases and J by 2 bases, 9 bases remained unmatched. The CDR3 is made up of 16 amino acids. The data are from a study of T-cell memory formation after mild COVID-19. Each CDR3 protein gets one entry after TCRdb re-called the 5' RACE reads with MiXCR. Counted here are 410,000 or so distinct CDR3 sequences, more than 20% occurring once; the ten biggest clones make up under 15%. Study-level findings and limits: That cross-reactive memory joined was suggested by some responding clones appearing in pre-infection memory.

This clonotype was obtained from an adult woman who had mild COVID-19 (a few samples of this study predate the infection). Cell type and time point are not known. The chain is built from TRBV11-2 and TRBJ2-3, with 9 positions matching TRBD2. Sequenced input: PBMCs or a T cell subset sorted from them (not recorded which). For the CDR3, the DNA is TGTGCCAGCAGAAGGGGGCGGGGGGGCGTCACAGATACGCAGTATTTT. Translation: CASRRGRGGVTDTQYF.